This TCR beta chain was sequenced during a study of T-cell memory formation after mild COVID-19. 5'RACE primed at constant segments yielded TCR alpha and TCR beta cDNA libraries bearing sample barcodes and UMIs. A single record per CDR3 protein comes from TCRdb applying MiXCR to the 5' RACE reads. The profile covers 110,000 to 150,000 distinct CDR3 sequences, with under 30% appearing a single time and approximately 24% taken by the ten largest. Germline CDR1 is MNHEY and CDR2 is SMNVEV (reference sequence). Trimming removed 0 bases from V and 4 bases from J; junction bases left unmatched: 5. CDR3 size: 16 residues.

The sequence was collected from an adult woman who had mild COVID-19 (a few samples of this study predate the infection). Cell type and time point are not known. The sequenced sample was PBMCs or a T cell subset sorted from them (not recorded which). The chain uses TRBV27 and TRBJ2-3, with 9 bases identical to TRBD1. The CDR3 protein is CASSLSGTGWADTQYF. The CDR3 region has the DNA TGTGCCAGCAGTTTATCCGGGACAGGGTGGGCAGATACGCAGTATTTT.